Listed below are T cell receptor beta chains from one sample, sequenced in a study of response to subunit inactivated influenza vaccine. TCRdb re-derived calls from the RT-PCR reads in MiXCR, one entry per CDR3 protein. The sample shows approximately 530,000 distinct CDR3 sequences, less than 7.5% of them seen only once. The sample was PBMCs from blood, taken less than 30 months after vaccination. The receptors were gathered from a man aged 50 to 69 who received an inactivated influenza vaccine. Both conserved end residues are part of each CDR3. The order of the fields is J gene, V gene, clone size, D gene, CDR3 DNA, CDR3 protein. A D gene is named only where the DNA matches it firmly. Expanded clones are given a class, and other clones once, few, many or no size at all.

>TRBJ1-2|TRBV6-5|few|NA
TGTGCCAGCAGTTACTCGGGGCAGATCTATGGCTACACCTTC
CASSYSGQIYGYTF
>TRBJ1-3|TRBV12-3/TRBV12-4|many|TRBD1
TGTGCCAGCAGTCAACCCGGACAGGGAACCTCCTCTGGAAACACCATATATTTT
CASSQPGQGTSSGNTIYF
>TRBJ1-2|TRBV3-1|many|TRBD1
TGTGCCAGCAGCCAAGGACAGGGCAACTATGGCTACACCTTC
CASSQGQGNYGYTF
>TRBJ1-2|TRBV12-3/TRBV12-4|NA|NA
TGTGCCAGCATTACAGGGACCTTTAACTATGGCTACACCTTC
CASITGTFNYGYTF
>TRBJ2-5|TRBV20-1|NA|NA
TGCAGTGTTCTCTCGGAGGAGGGGGAAGAGACCCAGTACTTC
CSVLSEEGEETQYF
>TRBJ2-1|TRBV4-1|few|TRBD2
TGCGCCAGCAGCCAAGGGGTCAGCGGGGGGGCCAATGAGCAGTTCTTC
CASSQGVSGGANEQFF
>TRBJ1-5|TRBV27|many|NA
TGTGCCAGCAGAGGGCCTTATAGCAATCAGCCCCAGCATTTT
CASRGPYSNQPQHF
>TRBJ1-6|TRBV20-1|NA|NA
TGCAGTGCTAAAAGGGGGAGCTCCTATAATTCACCCCTCCGCTTT
CSAKRGSSYNSPLRF
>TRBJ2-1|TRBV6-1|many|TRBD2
TGTGCCAGCAGCTCTGTTAGCGGGAGCGTTGAGCAGTTCTTC
CASSSVSGSVEQFF
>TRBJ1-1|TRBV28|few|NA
TGTGCCAGCAGTTACGGGGTTTTTCCTGAAGCTTTCTTT
CASSYGVFPEAFF
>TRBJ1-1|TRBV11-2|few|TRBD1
TGTGCCAGCAGCCAGGGGGTAGTGGGAACTGAAGCTTTCTTT
CASSQGVVGTEAFF
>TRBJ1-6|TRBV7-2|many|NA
TGTGCCAGCAGCCCCGGGAGGGCTAATAATTCACCCCTCCACTTT
CASSPGRANNSPLHF
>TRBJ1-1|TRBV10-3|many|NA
TGTGCCATCAGTGGCTCAGGGGCGGACACTGAAGCTTTCTTT
CAISGSGADTEAFF
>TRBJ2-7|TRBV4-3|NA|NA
TGCGCCAGCAGCCAAGATATCGGCTACGAGCAGTACTTC
CASSQDIGYEQYF
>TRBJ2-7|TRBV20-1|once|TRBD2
TGCAGTCGTATAGCGGGAGGGCTGGGCGAGCAGTACTTC
CSRIAGGLGEQYF
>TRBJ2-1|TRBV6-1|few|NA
TGTGCCAGCAGTCCCTTCAAACATAACTCCTACAATGAGCAGTTCTTC
CASSPFKHNSYNEQFF
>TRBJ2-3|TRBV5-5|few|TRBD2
TGTGCCAGCAGCCCGGTGGGGCTAGCGGCTGGCACAGATACGCAGTATTTT
CASSPVGLAAGTDTQYF
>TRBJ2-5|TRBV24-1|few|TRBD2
TGTGCCACCAGTGATTCCTATAGCGGGAGCGAGACCCAGTACTTC
CATSDSYSGSETQYF
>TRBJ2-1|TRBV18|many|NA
TGTGCCAGCTCCCCAGCGGGCTCGCTTTACAATGAGCAGTTCTTC
CASSPAGSLYNEQFF
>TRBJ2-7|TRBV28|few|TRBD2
TGTGCCAGCAGTGTCAGAAGGCTTTTTGGGCGGGAGTATCACGAGCAGTACTTC
CASSVRRLFGREYHEQYF
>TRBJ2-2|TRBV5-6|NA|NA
TGTGCCAGCAGCTTGTACGCGGGGGAGCTGTTTTTT
CASSLYAGELFF
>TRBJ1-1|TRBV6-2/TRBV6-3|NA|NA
TGTGCCAGCAGTCCCCGGGTGGAGAGGACTGAAGCTTTCTTT
CASSPRVERTEAFF
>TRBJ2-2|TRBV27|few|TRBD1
TGTGCCAGCAGCAGGGGGAATTTGGACACCGGGGAGCTGTTTTTT
CASSRGNLDTGELFF
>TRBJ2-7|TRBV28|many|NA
TGTGCCAGCAGGACCGGGAGCTCCTACGAGCAGTACTTC
CASRTGSSYEQYF
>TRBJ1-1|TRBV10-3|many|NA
TGTGCCATCAGTGTACGCAGGGACACTGAAGCTTTCTTT
CAISVRRDTEAFF
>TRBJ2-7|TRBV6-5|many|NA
TGTGCCAGCAGTTACGATTCGGGGGCCCCCTACGAGCAGTACTTC
CASSYDSGAPYEQYF
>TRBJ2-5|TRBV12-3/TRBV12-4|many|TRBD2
TGTGCCAGCAGTTTACGGGGGGGCAGGGAGACCCAGTACTTC
CASSLRGGRETQYF
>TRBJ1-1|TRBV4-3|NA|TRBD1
TGCGCCAGCAGCCAAGATTGGGGGTTCGGCACAGGGGGAGGGAACACTGAAGCTTTCTTT
CASSQDWGFGTGGGNTEAFF
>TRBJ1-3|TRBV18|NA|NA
TGTGCCAGCTCACCACCGACTAAATCTGGAAACACCATATATTTT
CASSPPTKSGNTIYF
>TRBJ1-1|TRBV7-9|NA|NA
TGTGCCAGCATGCAGGGGACCGGCACTGAAGCTTTCTTT
CASMQGTGTEAFF
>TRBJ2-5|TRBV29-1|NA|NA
TGCAGCGTTGAAGATGGTTCAGGCGCGGTGGCCCAGTACTTC
CSVEDGSGAVAQYF
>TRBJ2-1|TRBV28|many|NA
TGTGCCAGCAGTTTACTGAGGGTCGGGGAGCAGTTCTTC
CASSLLRVGEQFF
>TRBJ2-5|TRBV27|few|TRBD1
TGTGCCAGCAGTTTTAGAGAGGGGGCATTGCAAGAGACCCAGTACTTC
CASSFREGALQETQYF
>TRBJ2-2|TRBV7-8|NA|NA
TGTGCCAGCAGAGGGGCCGGGGCCACCGGGGAGCTGTTTTTT
CASRGAGATGELFF
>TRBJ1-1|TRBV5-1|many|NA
TGCGCCAGCAGCCCGGCACAGACCTCCGGGGTCGGGGCTTTCTTT
CASSPAQTSGVGAFF
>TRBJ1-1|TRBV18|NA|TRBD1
TGTGCCAGCTCACCTAAACAGGGGGACACTGAAGCTTTCTTT
CASSPKQGDTEAFF
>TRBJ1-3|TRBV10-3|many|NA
TGTGCCATCAGTACCGGGGCGAGCTCTGGAAACACCATATATTTT
CAISTGASSGNTIYF